One and the same sample provided the 29 T cell receptor beta chains below, sequenced in a study of blood T cell repertoires in COVID-19. The table came from immunoSEQ multiplex PCR; TCRdb's copy has only in-frame clones and leaves some out. Of about 200,000 clones in the sample, 89% are singletons; the top ten hold approximately 8.2%. The sequenced sample was PBMCs or T cells enriched from blood (not recorded which). The receptors here all came from a woman aged 18-30 years who had recovered from COVID-19.

This chain joins TRBV2 and TRBJ2-2, with D possibly matching TRBD2 (6 bases). CDR3 size: 16 residues. Trimming left V 6 bases short and J 1 base short, with 15 bases between. The germline CDR1 and CDR2 sequences are SNHLY and FYNNEI. For the CDR3, the DNA is TGTGCCAGCAGGGTAGGACTATCGGTGAACACCGGGGAGCTGTTTTTT. It is translated as CASRVGLSVNTGELFF.

The V gene is TRBV6-1, the J gene TRBJ1-2; D gene ambiguous. The length of the CDR3 is 14 residues. Trimming cost V 2 bases and J 7 bases, with 14 bases left between them. Germline V CDR1 and CDR2: MNHNS, SASEGT. CDR3 sequence: CASSELSGARGYTF. The CDR3 nucleotides are TGTGCCAGCAGTGAATTGAGTGGAGCTCGTGGCTACACCTTC.

This clone was detected only once. The chain recombines TRBV28 with TRBJ2-2; a weak D match, TRBD2 (7 bases). Germline V gives CDR1 MDHEN, CDR2 SYDVKM. This CDR3 spans 15 amino acids. The V gene lost 8 bases and the J gene lost 6 bases, with 19 bases spanning the gap. The CDR3 here is CASAGGPPGPGELFF. CDR3 DNA sequence: TGTGCCAGCGCCGGGGGGCCCCCGGGACCCGGGGAGCTGTTTTTT.

V is TRBV7-9 and J is TRBJ2-3; the match to TRBD2 covers 9 bases. Trimming removed 1 base from V and 6 bases from J; junction bases left unmatched: 8. CDR1 and CDR2 (germline): SEHNR, FQNEAQ (reference sequence). This CDR3 is built from 16 residues. CDR3 in amino acids: CASSLERGGAWDTQYF. For the CDR3, the DNA is TGTGCCAGCAGCTTAGAGCGCGGGGGGGCCTGGGATACGCAGTATTTT.

The chain couples TRBV28 to TRBJ1-2; 7 positions match TRBD1. CDR1 is MDHEN and CDR2 is SYDVKM in the germline V gene. The CDR3 consists of 18 residues. Germline trimming cut 5 bases from V and 0 bases from J; bases unmatched to any gene: 15. The CDR3 nucleotides are TGTGCCAGCAGTCCCATGATCGACAGGGCTTGGGCTAACTATGGCTACACCTTC. Amino acid sequence: CASSPMIDRAWANYGYTF.

This chain uses TRBV30 with TRBJ1-2; no clear D. The CDR3 totals 12 residues. V lost 4 bases, J lost 0 bases, and 6 bases lay in between. CDR1 and CDR2 from the germline V gene are GTSNPN and SVGIG (reference sequence). CDR3 bases: TGTGCCTGGATAACAGCTAACTATGGCTACACCTTC. Translating it yields CAWITANYGYTF.

The table lists this clone with a count of one. The V and J genes are TRBV3-1 (or the pseudogene TRBV3-2) and TRBJ1-2; a possible D gene is TRBD1 (6 bases). This CDR3 is built from 14 residues. Germline V gene data show CDR1 as LGHDT and CDR2 as YNNKEL (reference sequence). The ends were cut back, 0 bases at V and 8 bases at J, with 13 bases in the middle. CDR3 loop: CASSQDFTGRGYTF. The DNA of the CDR3 is TGTGCCAGCAGCCAAGATTTTACAGGGCGAGGCTACACCTTC.

This chain links TRBV7-9 with TRBJ1-2, with D unclear. The CDR3 spans 14 residues. Trimming removed 3 bases at V and 0 bases at J, with 8 bases between. The germline V gene has CDR1 SEHNR and CDR2 FQNEAQ (reference sequence). The CDR3 DNA reads TGTGCCAGCAGCTTGAGCTTAGCTAACTATGGCTACACCTTC. Amino acids: CASSLSLANYGYTF.

V usage is TRBV2 and J usage is TRBJ2-3; D not resolved. Trimming removed 3 bases at V and 0 bases at J, with 4 bases between. This CDR3 region has 13 residues. Germline V gives CDR1 SNHLY, CDR2 FYNNEI. This CDR3 reads CASSEESTDTQYF. CDR3 DNA: TGTGCCAGCAGTGAGGAGAGCACAGATACGCAGTATTTT.

The sample holds a few counts of this clone. CDR3 loop: CASSSPPMATGELFF. For the CDR3, the DNA is TGTGCCAGCAGTTCCCCTCCGATGGCCACCGGGGAGCTGTTTTTT. The V gene is TRBV27, the J gene TRBJ2-2, with D unclear. V dropped 4 bases and J dropped 4 bases, with 13 bases sitting between them. This CDR3 spans 15 amino acids. CDR1 is MNHEY, CDR2 SMNVEV, per germline (reference sequence).

This clone was seen many times. The same CDR3 is also encoded by other DNA sequences in this sample. The chain carries TRBV28 and TRBJ1-5; no definite D call. Per the germline V gene, CDR1 is MDHEN and CDR2 is SYDVKM. Trimming took off 6 bases at V and 2 bases at J, with 5 bases between the two ends. There are 12 residues in the CDR3. The CDR3 DNA reads as TGTGCCAGCAGGGGAGGCAATCAGCCCCAGCATTTT. Translation gives CASRGGNQPQHF.

The V and J genes are TRBV5-1 and TRBJ2-2; D remains unclear. Germline V gives CDR1 SGHRS, CDR2 YFSETQ. Trimming pared 0 bases from V and 6 bases from J, leaving 12 bases between. CDR3 length: 15 residues. The CDR3 DNA sequence: TGCGCCAGCAGCTTGGAATCGGTTGTTTCCGGGGAGCTGTTTTTT. This translates into CASSLESVVSGELFF.

This chain links TRBV6-8 with TRBJ1-2; TRBD1 matches 7 bases. CDR1 and CDR2 (germline): MNHGY, SAAAGT. The CDR3 is 14 amino acids. V shed 6 bases and J 8 bases; nucleotides not matched to a gene: 12. The CDR3 region is CASSSIRDSLGYTF. In DNA, the CDR3 is TGTGCCAGCAGCTCCATCCGGGACAGTTTGGGCTACACCTTC.

The chain employs TRBV12-3 or TRBV12-4 and TRBJ1-2; TRBD1 aligns across 8 bases. J gave up 8 bases and V 6 bases, and 5 bases lay outside the gene matches. The CDR3 has 12 amino acids. CDR3 region: CASSEGQGGYTF. CDR3 coding DNA: TGTGCCAGCAGCGAAGGACAGGGCGGCTACACCTTC.

The V gene is TRBV24-1, the J gene TRBJ1-2; 8 positions match TRBD1. Germline loops: CDR1 KGHDR, CDR2 SFDVKD. J lost 4 bases, V lost 4 bases, and 1 base had no gene match. The CDR3 is 13 amino acids. CDR3 amino acids: CATSETGVYGYTF. CDR3 DNA sequence: TGTGCCACCAGTGAGACAGGGGTCTATGGCTACACCTTC.

The J gene is TRBJ1-5, the V gene TRBV7-2; the match to TRBD1 covers 8 bases. Per the germline V gene, CDR1 is SGHTA and CDR2 is FQGNSA. The CDR3 covers 16 residues. Trimming took 4 bases from V and 0 from J; bases not matched to a gene: 5. The CDR3 bases are TGTGCCAGCAGCTCCCAGGGGGCTCCTAGCAATCAGCCCCAGCATTTT. Amino acid sequence: CASSSQGAPSNQPQHF. Supplemented by reference TRBV7-2 and TRBJ1-5, the full variable domain reads GAGVSQSPSNKVTEKGKDVELRCDPISGHTALYWYRQSLGQGLEFLIYFQGNSAPDKSGLPSDRFSAERTGGSVSTLTIQRTQQEDSAVYLCASSSQGAPSNQPQHFGDGTRLSIL.

The V gene is TRBV6-5, the J gene TRBJ2-7; the match to TRBD2 covers 7 bases. The V and J ends lost 0 bases and 2 bases, in that order; junction bases with no gene match: 4. Germline V gene lookup returns CDR1 MNHEY and CDR2 SVGAGI. The CDR3 sequence is 15 residues long. CDR3 loop: CASSYSYSGPYEQYF. CDR3 coding DNA: TGTGCCAGCAGTTACTCATATAGCGGGCCCTACGAGCAGTACTTC.

The rearrangement uses TRBV2 and TRBJ1-5, with no clear D. V dropped 1 base and J dropped 4 bases, with 8 bases sitting between them. The CDR3 runs 14 residues. Germline assignment: CDR1 SNHLY and CDR2 FYNNEI. The CDR3 nucleotides are TGTGCCAGCAGTGAAGGTAGGAGGAATCAGCCCCAGCATTTT. Its protein product is CASSEGRRNQPQHF. Filled out from reference TRBV2 and TRBJ1-5, the complete variable domain reads EPEVTQTPSHQVTQMGQEVILRCVPISNHLYFYWYRQILGQKVEFLVSFYNNEISEKSEIFDDQFSVERPDGSNFTLKIRSTKLEDSAMYFCASSEGRRNQPQHFGDGTRLSIL.

CDR3 region: CASSLTGDRGQPQHF. In DNA form, the CDR3 reads TGTGCCAGCAGTTTAACAGGGGACCGGGGTCAGCCCCAGCATTTT. V and J are TRBV27 and TRBJ1-5; TRBD1 agrees at 7 bases. J lost 6 bases, V lost 2 bases, and 7 bases had no gene match. Per the germline V gene, CDR1 is MNHEY and CDR2 is SMNVEV (reference sequence). CDR3 length: 15 residues.

This rearrangement joins TRBV3-1 (or the pseudogene TRBV3-2) to TRBJ1-3, with 8 bases matching TRBD1. The CDR3 length is 17 residues. Per the germline V gene, CDR1 is LGHDT and CDR2 is YNNKEL (reference sequence). J gave up 0 bases and V 3 bases, and 7 bases lay outside the gene matches. CDR3 sequence: CASSHLQGASSGNTIYF. The CDR3, as DNA: TGTGCCAGCAGCCACCTCCAGGGGGCCTCCTCTGGAAACACCATATATTTT.

The chain couples TRBV21-1 to TRBJ2-5; TRBD2 is the table's D call, not checked against the DNA. TRBV21-1 is tagged as a pseudogene. This CDR3 spans 14 amino acids. The CDR3 sequence: CASSKGAGGETQYF. The CDR3 bases are TGTGCCAGCAGCAAGGGAGCGGGGGGGGAGACCCAGTACTTC.

J is TRBJ2-2 and V is TRBV5-1, with TRBD2 matching 15 bases. Germline V lookup: CDR1 SGHRS, CDR2 YFSETQ. CDR3 size: 18 residues. Losses at the gene ends were 4 bases for V and 1 base for J; bases not matched to a gene: 5. The CDR3 DNA reads TGCGCCAGCAGCGCCACGGGACTAGCGGGGGGGAACACCGGGGAGCTGTTTTTT. This codes for CASSATGLAGGNTGELFF.

This chain connects TRBV7-9 to TRBJ2-5, with 8 bases that match TRBD1. The CDR3 has 17 amino acids. The germline CDR1 and CDR2 sequences are SEHNR and FQNEAQ (reference sequence). J gave up 5 bases and V 1 base, and 12 bases lay outside the gene matches. CDR3 DNA: TGTGCCAGCAGCTTAGAGCGCGGCCAGGGGGCTAGGGAGACCCAGTACTTC. This codes for CASSLERGQGARETQYF. Full variable domain (rest looked up from reference TRBV7-9 and TRBJ2-5): DTGVSQNPRHKITKRGQNVTFRCDPISEHNRLYWYRQTLGQGPEFLTYFQNEAQLEKSRLLSDRFSAERPKGSFSTLEIQRTEQGDSAMYLCASSLERGQGARETQYFGPGTRLLVL.

V gene TRBV7-2 combines with J gene TRBJ2-3; D is ambiguous. This CDR3 has 15 residues. The ends were cut back, 5 bases at V and 5 bases at J, with 17 bases in the middle. Germline V gene data show CDR1 as SGHTA and CDR2 as FQGNSA. The CDR3 protein is CASSQSRNSRDTQYF. The CDR3 DNA follows: TGTGCCAGCAGCCAATCTCGGAACAGTCGAGATACGCAGTATTTT.

The J gene is TRBJ1-1, the V gene TRBV27; 7 bases line up with TRBD1. CDR1 MNHEY and CDR2 SMNVEV come from the germline V gene (reference sequence). With 6 bases clipped from V and 1 base from J, the junction kept 20 bases outside the gene matches. The CDR3 spans 19 residues. As DNA, the CDR3 is TGTGCCAGCAGAACTTGGTCCGAGCGTAACAGGGGCAAGAACACTGAAGCTTTCTTT. Residues: CASRTWSERNRGKNTEAFF.

The CDR3 DNA is TGTGCCAGCAGCCAAAGACAGGGTGGCGAAAAACTGTTTTTT. Translating gives CASSQRQGGEKLFF. The chain has TRBV3-1 (or the pseudogene TRBV3-2) and TRBJ1-4; 7 bases agree with TRBD1. Germline trimming cut 2 bases from V and 8 bases from J; bases unmatched to any gene: 5. The CDR3 spans 14 residues. CDR1 LGHDT and CDR2 YNNKEL come from the germline V gene (reference sequence).

The chain has TRBV3-1 (or the pseudogene TRBV3-2) and TRBJ2-5; 14 nucleotides agree with TRBD2. V lost 5 bases and J lost 4; bases outside the gene matches: 6. This CDR3 has 16 amino acids. CDR1 and CDR2 from the germline V gene are LGHDT and YNNKEL (reference sequence). CDR3 sequence reads: CASSEGLAGAGETQYF. Written as DNA, the CDR3 is TGTGCCAGCAGCGAGGGACTAGCGGGGGCCGGAGAGACCCAGTACTTC.

The chain uses TRBV10-3 and TRBJ2-2, with a possible D match to TRBD2 (6 bases). The CDR3 consists of 15 residues. CDR1 and CDR2 from the germline V gene are ENHRY and SYGVKD. The V end lost 8 bases, the J end lost 3 bases, and 16 bases lay between the germline ends. CDR3 residues: CAIGGTSGDTGELFF. The CDR3 DNA sequence: TGTGCCATCGGAGGGACCAGTGGGGACACCGGGGAGCTGTTTTTT.

The rearrangement uses TRBV12-5 and TRBJ1-2; a possible D gene is TRBD1 (5 bases). The CDR3 contains 13 residues. Germline V gene sequence: CDR1 LGHNT, CDR2 FRNRAP. V was clipped by 5 bases and J by 3 bases, with 10 bases between them. This CDR3 is CASGTQTDYGYTF. The CDR3 DNA reads as TGTGCTAGTGGTACCCAGACAGACTATGGCTACACCTTC.